This TCR beta chain was sequenced during a study of shared T cell receptors in the human thymus. The CDR3 sequence is 16 residues long. Germline assignment: CDR1 MNHEY and CDR2 SMNVEV (reference sequence). Trimming took 7 bases from V and 3 from J, leaving 19 bases between them. Sequencing was performed with immunoSEQ multiplex PCR; in TCRdb, only in-frame clones are kept and a portion is missing. In the table there are approximately 400,000 clones, 85% to 95% of which are singletons. The chain links TRBV27 to TRBJ1-5; D might be TRBD1 (6 bases). Sequencing was done on a sample of thymocytes. The sequence derives from a human donor. The CDR3 loop is CASTPGGWGNNQPQHF. CDR3 nucleotides: TGTGCCAGCACTCCGGGGGGCTGGGGGAACAATCAGCCCCAGCATTTT.